The T cell receptor beta chain described here comes from a study of blood T cells in healthy people across ages. Using a J-beta primer mix together with a sample-barcoded 5' primer, a second PCR was run for roughly 7 to 11 cycles. TCRdb recomputed calls from the 5' RACE reads with MiXCR, one row per CDR3 protein. The sample has some 850,000 distinct CDR3 sequences, 20% to 30% seen once. The CDR3 spans 16 residues. The germline V gene has CDR1 LGHDT and CDR2 YNNKEL (reference sequence). V lost 4 bases and J lost 8, with 20 bases in between. These data were likewise used in another study, on T cells of mothers and their children.

The sample consisted of blood. This chain uses TRBV3-1 with TRBJ1-4; possibly TRBD1 for D (5 bases). The clonotype was recovered from a boy under 18 in good health. In nucleotides, the CDR3 is TGTGCCAGCAGCCGGAAGAGCGGCAGGGCGGGGGAAAAACTGTTTTTT. Its protein product is CASSRKSGRAGEKLFF.